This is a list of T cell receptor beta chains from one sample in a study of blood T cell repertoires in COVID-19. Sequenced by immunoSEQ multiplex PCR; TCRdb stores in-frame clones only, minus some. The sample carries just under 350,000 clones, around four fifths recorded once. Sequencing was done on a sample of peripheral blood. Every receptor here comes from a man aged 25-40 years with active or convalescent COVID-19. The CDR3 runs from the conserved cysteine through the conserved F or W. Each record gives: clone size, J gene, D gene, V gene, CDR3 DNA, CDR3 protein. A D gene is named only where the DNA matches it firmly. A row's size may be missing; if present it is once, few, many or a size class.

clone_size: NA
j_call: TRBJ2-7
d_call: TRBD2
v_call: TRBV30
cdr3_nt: TGTGCCTGGAGTCCCTGGCGAACGGGAGGGCCAAGGAGCTCCTACGAGCAGTACTTC
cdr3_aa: CAWSPWRTGGPRSSYEQYF

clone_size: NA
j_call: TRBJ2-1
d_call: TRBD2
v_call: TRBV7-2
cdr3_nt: TGTGCCAGCAGCTCCACGGGACTAGCGGCATACAATGAGCAGTTCTTC
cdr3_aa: CASSSTGLAAYNEQFF

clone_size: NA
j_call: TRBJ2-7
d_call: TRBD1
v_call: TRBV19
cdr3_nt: TGTGCCAGTAGTACCCAGGGGGCAGGCGAGCAGTACTTC
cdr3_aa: CASSTQGAGEQYF

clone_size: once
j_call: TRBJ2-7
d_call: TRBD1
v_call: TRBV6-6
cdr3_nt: TGTGCCAGCAACAGAGACCGGGACAGCATCTACGAGCAGTACTTC
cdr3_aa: CASNRDRDSIYEQYF

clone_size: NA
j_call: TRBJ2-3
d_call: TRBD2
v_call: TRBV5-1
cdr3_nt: TGCGCCAGCGGCCTAGCGGGGGGCACAGATACGCAGTATTTT
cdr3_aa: CASGLAGGTDTQYF

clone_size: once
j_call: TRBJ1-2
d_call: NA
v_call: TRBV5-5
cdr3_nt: TGTGCCAGCAGCTTGGGTGGAGGTTTAGCTAACTATGGCTACACCTTC
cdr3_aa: CASSLGGGLANYGYTF

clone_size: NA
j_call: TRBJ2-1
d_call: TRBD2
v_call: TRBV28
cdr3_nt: TGTGCCAGCAGTTTATCCAGACTAGCGGCCTACAATGAGCAGTTCTTC
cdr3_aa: CASSLSRLAAYNEQFF

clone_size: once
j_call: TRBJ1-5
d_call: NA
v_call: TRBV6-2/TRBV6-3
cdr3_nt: TGTGCCAGCAGTTACAACAGGGTGGATCAGCCCCAGCATTTT
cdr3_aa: CASSYNRVDQPQHF

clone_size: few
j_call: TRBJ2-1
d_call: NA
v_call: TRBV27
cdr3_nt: TGTGCCAGCAGTTTGATGGCTAGCGATGAGCAGTTCTTC
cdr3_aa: CASSLMASDEQFF

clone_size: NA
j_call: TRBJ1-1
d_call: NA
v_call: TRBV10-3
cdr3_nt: TGTGCCATCAGTGAAAGGGTCCTGGGGGCCGGGTTCTTT
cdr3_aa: CAISERVLGAGFF

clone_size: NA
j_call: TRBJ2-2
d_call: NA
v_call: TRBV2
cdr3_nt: TGTGCCAGCAGTAGTTGGCAGGGATACACCGGGGAGCTGTTTTTT
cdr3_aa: CASSSWQGYTGELFF

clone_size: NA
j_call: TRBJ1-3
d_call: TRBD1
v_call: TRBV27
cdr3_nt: TGTGCCAGCAGTTTAAGGGGGCCAGGAAACACCATATATTTT
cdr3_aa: CASSLRGPGNTIYF

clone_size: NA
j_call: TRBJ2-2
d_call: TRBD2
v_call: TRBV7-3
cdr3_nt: TGTGCCAGCAGCCCTCGACTAGCCCCCGGGGAGCTGTTTTTT
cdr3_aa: CASSPRLAPGELFF

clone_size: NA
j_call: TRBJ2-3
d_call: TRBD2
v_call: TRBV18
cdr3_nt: TGTGCCAGCTCACCACGTGGCGGGAGGGCGAACACAGATACGCAGTATTTT
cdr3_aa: CASSPRGGRANTDTQYF

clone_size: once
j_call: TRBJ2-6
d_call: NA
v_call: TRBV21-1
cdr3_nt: TGTGCCAGCAGCAAATCCGGCAGGCCCCTTCCAAGGGCCAACGTCCTGACTTTC
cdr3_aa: CASSKSGRPLPRANVLTF

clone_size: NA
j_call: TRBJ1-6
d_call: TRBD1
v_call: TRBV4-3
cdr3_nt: TGCGCCAGCAGCCAAGAGGACAGGATTAATTCACCCCTCCACTTT
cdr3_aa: CASSQEDRINSPLHF

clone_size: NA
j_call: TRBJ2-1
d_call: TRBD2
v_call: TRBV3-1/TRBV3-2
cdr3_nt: TGTGCCAGCACACAGGCGAGCGGGGGGATTGGTGAGCAGTTCTTC
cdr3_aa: CASTQASGGIGEQFF

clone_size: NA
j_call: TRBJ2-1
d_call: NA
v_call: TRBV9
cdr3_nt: TGTGCCAGCAGCGTAGCCCTGAGCTCCTACAATGAGCAGTTCTTC
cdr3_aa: CASSVALSSYNEQFF

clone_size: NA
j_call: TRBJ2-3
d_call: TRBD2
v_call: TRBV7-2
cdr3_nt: TGTGCCAGCAGCTTAGAACTAGCGGGGGTCCGAGATACGCAGTATTTT
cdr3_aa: CASSLELAGVRDTQYF

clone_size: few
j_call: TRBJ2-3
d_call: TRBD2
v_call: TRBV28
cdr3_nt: TGTGCTTCCAGCGGGGCTGGTAGCACAGATACGCAGTATTTT
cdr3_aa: CASSGAGSTDTQYF

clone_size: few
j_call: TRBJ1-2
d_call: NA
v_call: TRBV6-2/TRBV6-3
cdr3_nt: TGTGCCAGCAGCTATACGCCGGACAGCCTTTACTATGGCTACACCTTC
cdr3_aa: CASSYTPDSLYYGYTF

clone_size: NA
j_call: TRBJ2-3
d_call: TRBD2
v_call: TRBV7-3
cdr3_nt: TGTGCCAGCAGCAGCGGGGGGACCCCTGATACAGATACGCAGTATTTT
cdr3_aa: CASSSGGTPDTDTQYF

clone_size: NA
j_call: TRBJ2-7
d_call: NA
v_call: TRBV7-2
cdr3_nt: TGTGCCAGCAGCGTGGACAGACCCTACGAGCAGTACTTC
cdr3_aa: CASSVDRPYEQYF

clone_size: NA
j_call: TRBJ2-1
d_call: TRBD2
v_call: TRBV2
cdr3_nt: TGTGCCAGCAAGAGACTAGCGGGAGACTCCTACAATGAGCAGTTCTTC
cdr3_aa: CASKRLAGDSYNEQFF

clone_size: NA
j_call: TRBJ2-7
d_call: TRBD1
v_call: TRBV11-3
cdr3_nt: TGTGCCAGCAGCTGGGGACAGAGCTCCTACGAGCAGTACTTC
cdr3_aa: CASSWGQSSYEQYF

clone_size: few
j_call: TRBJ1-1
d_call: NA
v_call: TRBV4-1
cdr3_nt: TGCGCCAGCGAGGGCGGCAACACTGAAGCTTTCTTT
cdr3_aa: CASEGGNTEAFF

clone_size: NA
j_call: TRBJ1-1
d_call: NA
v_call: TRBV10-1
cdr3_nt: TGCGCCAGCAGTGATCCATACAGGGCCGGCACTGAAGCTTTCTTT
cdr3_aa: CASSDPYRAGTEAFF

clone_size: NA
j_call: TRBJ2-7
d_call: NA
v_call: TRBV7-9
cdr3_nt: TGTGCCAGCAGCTTCCCGGCGGCGGGTACCTACGAGCAGTACTTC
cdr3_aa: CASSFPAAGTYEQYF

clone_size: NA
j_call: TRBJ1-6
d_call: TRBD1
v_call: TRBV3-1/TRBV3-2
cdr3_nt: TGTGCCAGCAGCCGGAGGGACAGAAATTCACCCCTCCACTTT
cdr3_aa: CASSRRDRNSPLHF

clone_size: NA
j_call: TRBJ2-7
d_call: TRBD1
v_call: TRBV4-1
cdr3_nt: TGCGCCAGCAGCCAAGATTGGGACAGGGGGCTAGAGCAGTACTTC
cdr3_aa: CASSQDWDRGLEQYF

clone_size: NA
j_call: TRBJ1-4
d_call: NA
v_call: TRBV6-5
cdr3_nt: TGTGCCAGCAGTTACTCGACAGGACGAGAAAAACTGTTTTTT
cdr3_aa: CASSYSTGREKLFF

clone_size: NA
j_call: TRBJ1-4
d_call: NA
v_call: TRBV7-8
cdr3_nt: TGTGCCAGCAGCGTCACTTTCGGGGGGGATGAAAAACTGTTTTTT
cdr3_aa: CASSVTFGGDEKLFF

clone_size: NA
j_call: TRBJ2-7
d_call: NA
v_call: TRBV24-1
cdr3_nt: TGTGCCACTGGATCAGGGGACAACGACGAGCAGTACTTC
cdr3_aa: CATGSGDNDEQYF

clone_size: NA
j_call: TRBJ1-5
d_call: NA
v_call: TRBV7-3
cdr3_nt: TGTGCCAGCACCTCCTGGGCTGGTAATCAGCCCCAGCATTTT
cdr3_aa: CASTSWAGNQPQHF

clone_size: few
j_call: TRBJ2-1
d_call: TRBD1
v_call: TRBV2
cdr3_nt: TGTGCCAGCAGTTACAGGGGGCGCGAAGAGCAGTTCTTC
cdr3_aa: CASSYRGREEQFF

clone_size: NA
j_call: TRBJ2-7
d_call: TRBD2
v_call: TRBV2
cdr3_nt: TGTGCCAGCAGGGCGGGGCGGGGGAGGACCTACGAGCAGTACTTC
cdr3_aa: CASRAGRGRTYEQYF

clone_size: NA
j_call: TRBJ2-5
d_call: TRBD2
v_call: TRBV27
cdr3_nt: TGTGCCAGCAGTTTGGTAGCGGGAGGGTCCTTCCAAGAGACCCAGTACTTC
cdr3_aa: CASSLVAGGSFQETQYF

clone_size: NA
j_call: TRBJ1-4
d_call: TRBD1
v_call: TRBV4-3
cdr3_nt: TGCGCCAGCAGCCCGACAGGGGGGATCGGAGATGAAAAACTGTTTTTT
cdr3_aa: CASSPTGGIGDEKLFF

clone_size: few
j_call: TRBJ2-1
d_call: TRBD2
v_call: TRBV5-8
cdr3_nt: TGTGCCAGCAGCTTGAGACTAGCGGAAGACAATGAGCAGTTCTTC
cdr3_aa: CASSLRLAEDNEQFF

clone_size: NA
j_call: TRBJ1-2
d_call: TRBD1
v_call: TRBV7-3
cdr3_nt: TGTGCCAGCAGTCTCGACAGGGGAAACTATGGCTACACCTTC
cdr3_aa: CASSLDRGNYGYTF

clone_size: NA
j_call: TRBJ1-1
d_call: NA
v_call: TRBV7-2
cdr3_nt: TGTGCCAGCAGCCCTACCAGGGGCGAGTCCACTGAAGCTTTCTTT
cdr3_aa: CASSPTRGESTEAFF

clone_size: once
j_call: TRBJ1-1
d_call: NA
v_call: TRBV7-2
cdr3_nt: TGTGCCAGCATGAATCTTCGGGTGAGTGAAGCTTTCTTT
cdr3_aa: CASMNLRVSEAFF

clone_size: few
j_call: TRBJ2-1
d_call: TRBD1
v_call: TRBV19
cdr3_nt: TGTGCCAGTAGTATACGGACAGGTGAGCAGTTCTTC
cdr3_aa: CASSIRTGEQFF

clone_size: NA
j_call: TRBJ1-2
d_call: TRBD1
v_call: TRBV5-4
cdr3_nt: TGTGCCAGCAGCTCCGGGACAGCCTATGGCTACACCTTC
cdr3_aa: CASSSGTAYGYTF

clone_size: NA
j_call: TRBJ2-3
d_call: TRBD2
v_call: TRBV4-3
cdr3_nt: TGCGCCAGCAGCCAAGGAAGCGGGAGGACAGATACGCAGTATTTT
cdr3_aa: CASSQGSGRTDTQYF

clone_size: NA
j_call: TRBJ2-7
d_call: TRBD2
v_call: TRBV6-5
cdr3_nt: TGTGCCAGCAGTTACTCCGGGACTAACAGGGAGCAGTACTTC
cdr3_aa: CASSYSGTNREQYF

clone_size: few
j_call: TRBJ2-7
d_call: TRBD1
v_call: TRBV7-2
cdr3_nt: TGTGCCAGCAGCTTGTCGGGACAGGGAAGCTACGAGCAGTACTTC
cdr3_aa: CASSLSGQGSYEQYF

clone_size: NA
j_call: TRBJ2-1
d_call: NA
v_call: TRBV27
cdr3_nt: TGTGCCAGCAGTTCCGGAGTAATGAACAATGAGCAGTTCTTC
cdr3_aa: CASSSGVMNNEQFF

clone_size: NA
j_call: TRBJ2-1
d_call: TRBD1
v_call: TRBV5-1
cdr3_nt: TGCGCCAGCAGCTCATGGGGACAGGGGTTCAATGAGCAGTTCTTC
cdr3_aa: CASSSWGQGFNEQFF